This T cell receptor (beta chain) derives from a study of T cell repertoires in cytomegalovirus infection. Overall study: Shared public TCR beta signatures pointed to both CMV infection and a matching HLA type.

There are a few counts of this clonotype. Its antigen is currently unknown. Looked up from germline, CDR1 is LNHDA and CDR2 is SQIVND (reference sequence). With V trimmed by 4 bases and J by 7 bases, 8 bases remained unmatched. The CDR3 runs to 15 residues. TCRdb reprocessed the reads with MiXCR, giving one entry per CDR3 protein. This sample yields roughly 990,000 distinct CDR3 sequences, of which roughly a third are seen a single time; under 15% belongs to the top ten. Study-wide results and limits: Totalled public TCR beta family frequency picked out people who carried CMV plus the relevant HLA.

V gene TRBV19 combines with J gene TRBJ2-1, with 9 bases matching TRBD2. The source was cultured CD8+ T cells from PBMCs, collected from culture after CMV antigen stimulation. The source is a human donor in good health (CMV status not recorded). Some clones in this sample may be carry-over from other donors' samples. The CDR3 DNA reads TGTGCCAGTAGTAAAAATCTAGCGGGGTGGAATGAGCAGTTCTTC. This translates into CASSKNLAGWNEQFF.